This T cell receptor beta chain was sequenced during a study of shared clonotypes between healthy human individuals. The germline V gene has CDR1 GTSNPN and CDR2 SVGIG (reference sequence). The CDR3 is 14 residues long. The ends lost 3 bases at V and 6 bases at J; junction bases unmatched: 8. In its sample, this clone was seen a few times. The assay was immunoSEQ multiplex PCR, and TCRdb's table has in-frame clones only and misses some. The table lists 2.5 million or so clones, more than 90% of them singletons. The sequence derives from a man between 18 and 35 years old in good health. This sequence joins TRBV30 and TRBJ1-1; TRBD1 agrees at 9 bases. Sequencing was carried out using naive CD4+ T cells sorted from blood. Noted subset: CD45RA+ positively selected. DNA of the CDR3: TGTGCCTGGAGCGTTCAGGACAGGGGAGCTGAAGCTTTCTTT. Its protein is CAWSVQDRGAEAFF.